The T cell receptor (beta chain) described here comes from a study of blood T cell repertoires in COVID-19. Across the study: Samples representing acute and convalescent COVID-19 were sourced from the United States, Italy and Spain.

V lost 4 bases to trimming and J lost 12 bases; unmatched junction nucleotides: 14. CDR3 length: 15 residues. The V gene's germline CDR1 is SGHRS and CDR2 YFSETQ. Authors' processing steps: By means of reference gene primer amplification, nucleated cell counts were estimated. The method was immunoSEQ multiplex PCR; TCRdb's version includes in-frame clones alone and lacks a portion of them. V and J calls and clone size are given by that table; D and trimming were obtained from the DNA. The sample shows 100,000 or so clones, approximately 86% of them seen only once. The specimen was peripheral blood. The chain recombines TRBV5-1 with TRBJ2-1; 9 nucleotides align to TRBD1. The TCR comes from a woman in her fifties or sixties with acute or convalescent COVID-19. The CDR3 region has the DNA TGCGCCAGCAGCCTACAGGGGGCGTCCCACGCGGGGCAGTTCTTC. Its protein is CASSLQGASHAGQFF.